This TCR beta chain comes out of a study of T cell repertoires in cytomegalovirus infection. Whole-study context: Indications came from public TCR beta signatures; they pointed to CMV infection and to a matching HLA type.

Via MiXCR, TCRdb re-called the reads, giving one row per CDR3 protein. The sample lists approximately 500,000 distinct CDR3 sequences; approximately 11% were seen once. This CDR3 has 15 amino acids. The V segment lost 5 bases and the J segment 5 bases; nucleotides outside the gene matches: 9. CDR1 and CDR2 (germline): SGHAT, FQDESV (reference sequence). The clonotype comes from a human donor in good health (CMV status not recorded). Some clones in this sample may be carry-over from other donors' samples. V and J are TRBV11-1 and TRBJ1-2, with 9 bases aligning to TRBD1. The sequenced material came from PBMCs. This chain's CDR3 is CASSVWTGADYGYTF. The DNA of the CDR3 is TGTGCCAGCAGCGTTTGGACAGGGGCTGATTATGGCTACACCTTC.